The clone carrying this TCR beta chain was seen once. TCRdb's copy holds only in-frame clones and misses some; the assay was immunoSEQ multiplex PCR. Of 180,000 or so clones in the sample, roughly 89% are singletons; the top ten hold roughly 2.4%. This sample stems from a study of blood T cell repertoires in COVID-19. Sequencing was performed on PBMCs or T cells enriched from blood (not recorded which). The sequence was obtained from a woman aged 40-49 years with acute COVID-19.

CDR3 sequence: CASSFMGQGETQYF. The CDR3 coding sequence is TGTGCCAGCAGCTTTATGGGGCAGGGAGAGACCCAGTACTTC. The chain couples TRBV7-9 to TRBJ2-5, with a tentative D call TRBD1 (5 bases). Germline-derived CDR1 and CDR2 are SEHNR and FQNEAQ (reference sequence). The ends were cut back, 3 bases at V and 4 bases at J, with 12 bases in the middle. The CDR3 sequence is 14 residues long.